The 13 T cell receptor beta chains presented below share a single source sample, sequenced in a study of T cells after yellow fever vaccination. A single record per CDR3 protein comes from TCRdb applying MiXCR to the 5' RACE reads. The table lists under 550,000 distinct CDR3 sequences, just over 20% of them singletons. Sequences were derived from PBMCs, sampled about 20 days after the first yellow fever vaccination. The receptors come from a man younger than 30 who received the YFV17D yellow fever vaccine.

This clonotype was seen at least ten times. This chain connects TRBV18 to TRBJ1-1; TRBD1 agrees at 7 bases. The germline CDR1 and CDR2 sequences are KGHSH and LQKENI. V shed 8 bases and J 4 bases; nucleotides not matched to a gene: 7. The CDR3 totals 13 residues. For the CDR3, the DNA is TGTGCCAGCAGCCCGCAGGGGGGCACTGAAGCTTTCTTT. This gives the protein CASSPQGGTEAFF.

This clonotype is medium-sized by share. This chain joins TRBV10-3 and TRBJ2-2; 7 nucleotides align to TRBD1. The V and J ends lost 0 bases and 5 bases, in that order; junction bases with no gene match: 3. Germline-derived CDR1 and CDR2 are ENHRY and SYGVKD. The CDR3 sequence is 15 residues long. This chain's CDR3 is CAISESQQGTGELFF. DNA for the CDR3: TGTGCCATCAGTGAGTCCCAACAGGGGACCGGGGAGCTGTTTTTT.

V and J are TRBV7-2 and TRBJ2-1, with TRBD2 matching 9 bases. V shed 4 bases, J shed 3 bases, and the junction held 4 bases outside the gene matches. This CDR3 spans 15 amino acids. Germline CDR1 is SGHTA and CDR2 is FQGNSA. CDR3 bases: TGTGCCAGCAGCTCCGGGACTAGCTTCTACAATGAGCAGTTCTTC. Translating it yields CASSSGTSFYNEQFF.

This clonotype has ten or more counts. The rearrangement links TRBV4-1 to TRBJ1-5, with 7 bases aligning to TRBD1. The length of the CDR3 is 18 residues. V lost 4 bases and J lost 4; bases outside the gene matches: 16. Per germline, CDR1 MGHRA and CDR2 YSYEKL. CDR3 sequence (DNA): TGCGCCAGCAGCCCGCACTGGGGACAGACTAACTCTAATCAGCCCCAGCATTTT. Protein: CASSPHWGQTNSNQPQHF.

This clonotype has just a few counts. This chain links TRBV19 with TRBJ1-5; perhaps TRBD1 as D (6 bases). This CDR3 comprises 16 residues. Per the germline V gene, CDR1 is LNHDA and CDR2 is SQIVND (reference sequence). V lost 7 bases and J lost 5, with 21 bases in between. DNA of the CDR3: TGTGCCAGTATCGATATTTGGGGGCGCGGGGATCAGCCCCAGCATTTT. This sequence encodes CASIDIWGRGDQPQHF.

This clonotype was observed a few times. The chain is built from TRBV12-3 or TRBV12-4 and TRBJ2-6; 9 bases line up with TRBD1. The CDR3 spans 16 residues. Trimming at V came to 10 bases and at J to 0 bases, leaving 7 bases not matched to a gene. The CDR3 sequence is CATTGTGSSGANVLTF. DNA of the CDR3: TGTGCCACCACCGGGACAGGGAGCTCTGGGGCCAACGTCCTGACTTTC.

V and J are TRBV19 and TRBJ2-1, with D possibly matching TRBD2 (5 bases). CDR1 is LNHDA and CDR2 is SQIVND in the germline V gene (reference sequence). The length of the CDR3 is 15 residues. Trimming left V 5 bases short and J 5 bases short, with 16 bases between. CDR3 sequence reads: CASSWVGRGHNEQFF. The CDR3 DNA reads as TGTGCCAGTAGTTGGGTTGGGAGAGGGCACAATGAGCAGTTCTTC.

This clonotype has just a few counts. J is TRBJ1-4 and V is TRBV27; 7 positions agree with TRBD1. CDR1 and CDR2 from the germline V gene are MNHEY and SMNVEV (reference sequence). V trimming: 5 bases; J trimming: 0 bases; junction bases outside the gene matches: 0. This CDR3 has 14 residues. This chain's CDR3 is CASSGQATNEKLFF. The DNA for the CDR3 is TGTGCCAGCAGTGGACAGGCAACTAATGAAAAACTGTTTTTT.

V usage is TRBV7-9 and J usage is TRBJ1-4; no clear D. Germline CDR1 and CDR2: SEHNR and FQNEAQ (reference sequence). The V and J ends lost 5 bases and 7 bases respectively, with 11 bases between them. The CDR3 contains 13 residues. CDR3 sequence: CASSPGRGEKLFF. In nucleotides, the CDR3 is TGTGCCAGCAGCCCCGGACGCGGTGAAAAACTGTTTTTT.

The chain is built from TRBV6-2 or TRBV6-3 and TRBJ2-3; 7 bases are a match to TRBD1. The germline CDR1 and CDR2 sequences are MNHEY and SVGEGT. With 7 bases clipped from V and 0 bases from J, the junction kept 7 bases outside the gene matches. This CDR3 is built from 15 residues. In DNA, the CDR3 is TGTGCCAGCAATCCCGGACAGGCAAGCACAGATACGCAGTATTTT. Protein: CASNPGQASTDTQYF.

J is TRBJ1-2 and V is TRBV2; 7 bases fit TRBD1. The CDR3 consists of 15 residues. Germline-derived CDR1 and CDR2 are SNHLY and FYNNEI. J lost 7 bases, V lost 6 bases, and 14 bases had no gene match. CDR3 amino acids: CASSRQGPVVGGYTF. Here the CDR3 DNA reads TGTGCCAGCAGCAGACAGGGTCCGGTAGTCGGTGGCTACACCTTC.

J is TRBJ2-1 and V is TRBV5-1; D is unclear. CDR1 and CDR2 (germline): SGHRS, YFSETQ. The ends were cut back, 5 bases at V and 2 bases at J, with 8 bases in the middle. The CDR3 has 13 amino acids. The CDR3 DNA is TGCGCCAGCAGACCCTCGGCCTACAATGAGCAGTTCTTC. Amino acid sequence: CASRPSAYNEQFF.

In this sample, this clonotype turned up a few times. The chain links TRBV20-1 to TRBJ2-3, with 7 positions matching TRBD2. V gave up 3 bases and J gave up 4 bases; unmatched junction bases: 10. CDR1 is DFQATT and CDR2 is SNEGSKA in the germline V gene (reference sequence). The CDR3 is made up of 15 amino acids. This CDR3 is CSARVAREIADTQYF. The CDR3 nucleotides are TGCAGTGCTAGGGTCGCGCGGGAGATTGCAGATACGCAGTATTTT.